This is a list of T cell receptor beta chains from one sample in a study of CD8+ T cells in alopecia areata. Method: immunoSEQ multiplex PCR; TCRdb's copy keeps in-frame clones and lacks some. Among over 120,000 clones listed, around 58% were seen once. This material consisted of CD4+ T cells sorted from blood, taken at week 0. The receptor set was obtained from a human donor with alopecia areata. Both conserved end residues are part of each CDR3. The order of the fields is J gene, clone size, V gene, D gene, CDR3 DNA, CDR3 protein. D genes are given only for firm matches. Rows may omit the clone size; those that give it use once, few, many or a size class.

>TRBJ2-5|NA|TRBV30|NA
TGTGCCTGGGGGTACCAAGAGACCCAGTACTTC
CAWGYQETQYF
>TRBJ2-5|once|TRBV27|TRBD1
TGTGCCAGCAGTAAACGGACAGGGGGCTATCAAGAGACCCAGTACTTC
CASSKRTGGYQETQYF
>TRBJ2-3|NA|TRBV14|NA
TGTGCCAGCAGCCAAGAAGCACGGTCCACAGATACGCAGTATTTT
CASSQEARSTDTQYF
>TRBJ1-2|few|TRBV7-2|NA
TGTGCCAGCAGCTTAGAATTGGGCGGCTACACCTTC
CASSLELGGYTF
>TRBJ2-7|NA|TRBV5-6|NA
TGTGCCAGCAGCTTTTCGAGGTCCTACGAGCAGTACTTC
CASSFSRSYEQYF
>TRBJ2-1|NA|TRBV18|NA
TGTGCCAGCTCACCACCGGGCAGTCTCTTTGACAATGAGCAGTTCTTC
CASSPPGSLFDNEQFF
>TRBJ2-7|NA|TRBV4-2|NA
TGTGCCAGCAGCCAAGAGGACCGGAGTGGGAGTGAGCAGTACTTC
CASSQEDRSGSEQYF
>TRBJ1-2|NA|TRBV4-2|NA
TGTGCCAGCAGCCCTGCAGAGGGGGACTATGGCTACACCTTC
CASSPAEGDYGYTF
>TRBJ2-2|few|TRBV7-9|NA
TGTGCCAGCAGCCCCAAAGCTCTCACCGGGGAGCTGTTTTTT
CASSPKALTGELFF
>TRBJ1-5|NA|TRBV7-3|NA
TGTGCCAGCGCCGGGGATAGCAATCAGCCCCAGCATTTT
CASAGDSNQPQHF
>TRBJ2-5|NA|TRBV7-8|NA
TGTGCCAGCAGCTCCCCTCCTAATACGGAGACCCAGTACTTC
CASSSPPNTETQYF
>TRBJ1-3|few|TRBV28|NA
TGTGCCAGCAGTTTAGGAGTTTCCGTCTCTGGAAACACCATATATTTT
CASSLGVSVSGNTIYF
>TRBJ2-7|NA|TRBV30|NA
TGTGCCTGGAGCCAACCCCCCTCCACCTTCATCGTCCGCGAGCAGTACTTC
CAWSQPPSTFIVREQYF
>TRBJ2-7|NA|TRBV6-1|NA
TGTGCCAGCAGGCGCGGGACAGCGTCGTACGAGCAGTACTTC
CASRRGTASYEQYF
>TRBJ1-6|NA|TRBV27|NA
TGTGCCAGCAGCCCCATGTGGGGAAGTAGTCCCCTCCACTTT
CASSPMWGSSPLHF
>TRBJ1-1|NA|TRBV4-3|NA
TGCGCCAGCAGCCTCCAAGTGAACACTGAAGCTTTCTTT
CASSLQVNTEAFF